The entry that follows covers one T cell receptor beta chain sequence. Its antigen is unidentified. The data were taken from a study of T-cell reconstitution after alpha-beta-depleted transplantation in children. This CDR3 comprises 17 residues. CDR1 and CDR2 from the germline V gene are DFQATT and SNEGSKA (reference sequence). V gave up 3 bases and J gave up 1 base, with 20 bases separating them. Unique molecular identifiers were incorporated when the TCRbeta library was constructed. TCRdb redid the calling of the PCR reads with MiXCR, one entry per CDR3 protein. In the table there are under 750,000 distinct CDR3 sequences, 23% of which are singletons. Study-level results: Expanded clones from the graft, numbering several hundred, reportedly supplied alpha-beta T cells about two months after transplant. From newly produced T cells came most of the T-cell counts and diversity one year after transplant.

The source is a boy younger than two who had a stem cell transplant for acute myeloid leukemia, so the T cells may come from the graft donor. The chain has TRBV20-1 and TRBJ2-3; D unresolved. The sequenced sample was PBMCs, mostly from graft donor cells, obtained 360 days after TCRalphabeta/CD19-depleted stem cell transplant. CDR3 residues: CSARPHPLYGGTDTQYF. The CDR3 bases are TGCAGTGCTAGGCCGCACCCCCTCTACGGCGGCACAGATACGCAGTATTTT.